The 26 T cell receptor beta chains below were found in one sample sequenced in a study of cytomegalovirus exposure and HLA in healthy donors. The PCR made use of 60 Vbeta and 13 Jbeta primers. Produced via immunoSEQ multiplex PCR; TCRdb's table is partial and in-frame only. Counted here are roughly 130,000 clones, about 74% occurring once; the ten biggest clones make up 5.8%. Sequenced input: PBMCs. Receptor source: a woman aged 45-65 years in good health and CMV-seropositive.

The chain employs TRBV9 and TRBJ1-2, with 9 bases lining up with TRBD1. Germline V gives CDR1 SGDLS, CDR2 YYNGEE. The length of the CDR3 is 15 residues. Germline trimming cut 4 bases from V and 10 bases from J; bases unmatched to any gene: 14. The CDR3 bases are TGTGCCAGCAGCTCTTACGATGGACAGGGGAAGGCCTACACCTTC. Its protein product is CASSSYDGQGKAYTF.

Details on this clone: The junction departs from germline at one end; a sequencing error may be responsible. This sequence joins TRBV7-6 and TRBJ2-3; 12 bases agree with TRBD1. CDR1 is SGHVS and CDR2 is FNYEAQ in the germline V gene. This CDR3 has 15 residues. CDR3 amino acids: CSSSSGQGAVYTQYF. The CDR3 DNA reads as TGTTCCAGCAGCTCGGGACAGGGGGCGGTTTATACGCAGTATTTT.

This clone showed up just once. The rearrangement links TRBV5-8 to TRBJ1-6; D not certain. CDR3 length: 13 amino acids. The V gene lost 9 bases and the J gene lost 0 bases, with 7 bases spanning the gap. CDR1 SGHTS and CDR2 YDEGEE come from the germline V gene. CDR3 residues: CATRSSYNSPLHF. The DNA for the CDR3 is TGTGCCACGCGGAGCTCCTATAATTCACCCCTCCACTTT.

This clone was seen just once. The chain uses TRBV20-1 and TRBJ2-7, with D uncertain. This CDR3 region has 11 residues. Trimming pared 6 bases from V and 5 bases from J, leaving 11 bases between. Germline CDR1 and CDR2: DFQATT and SNEGSKA (reference sequence). CDR3 residues: CSALQGDEQYF. CDR3 bases: TGCAGTGCCCTACAAGGAGACGAGCAGTACTTC.

The chain couples TRBV5-1 to TRBJ1-2; maybe TRBD1 (5 bases). Germline CDR1 reads SGHRS; CDR2 reads YFSETQ. Trimming shortened V by 2 bases and J by 10 bases, and 18 bases separated the two germline ends. The CDR3 covers 14 residues. The CDR3 reads CASSFSGREFVYTF. In nucleotides, the CDR3 is TGCGCCAGCAGCTTTAGTGGCAGGGAATTTGTCTACACCTTC.

The chain joins TRBV6-1 to TRBJ1-1; weak D call: TRBD1 (5 bases). V lost 4 bases, J lost 7 bases, and 10 bases lay in between. The germline V gene has CDR1 MNHNS and CDR2 SASEGT. The CDR3 runs to 12 residues. CDR3 region: CASSVQGFEAFF. In DNA, the CDR3 is TGTGCCAGCAGTGTTCAGGGTTTTGAAGCTTTCTTT.

The V gene is TRBV10-2, the J gene TRBJ2-5, with 10 nucleotides matching TRBD2. The J segment lost 5 bases and the V segment lost 6 bases, leaving 6 bases of the junction unmatched. In germline, CDR1 is WSHSY, CDR2 SAAADI. The CDR3 loop spans 14 amino acids. The CDR3 region is CASRERGGIETQYF. In DNA form, the CDR3 reads TGCGCCAGCAGGGAGCGGGGGGGCATCGAGACCCAGTACTTC.

The chain couples TRBV7-9 to TRBJ1-4; D remains ambiguous. This CDR3 has 12 amino acids. Germline V CDR1 and CDR2: SEHNR, FQNEAQ (reference sequence). V was clipped by 6 bases and J by 11 bases, with 13 bases between them. CDR3 nucleotide sequence: TGTGCCAGCAGGTCCATTGACGGGAAACTGTTTTTT. Translation: CASRSIDGKLFF.

This clone was counted a few times. This sequence joins TRBV7-2 and TRBJ1-4; D is uncertain. The CDR3 contains 13 residues. The germline V gene encodes CDR1 SGHTA and CDR2 FQGNSA. V lost 5 bases, J lost 8 bases, and 12 bases lay in between. The CDR3 sequence: CASSPGGWEKLFF. The DNA for the CDR3 is TGTGCCAGCAGCCCTGGCGGGTGGGAAAAACTGTTTTTT.

The chain combines TRBV6-1 with TRBJ2-7, with TRBD2 as a possible D gene (5 bases). CDR1 is MNHNS and CDR2 is SASEGT in the germline V gene. The CDR3 is 13 residues long. Between the trimmed V and J ends, which lost 10 bases and 1 base, there was a span of 14 bases. The chain's CDR3 is CAIAWELSYEQYF. DNA for the CDR3: TGTGCCATCGCCTGGGAGCTTTCCTACGAGCAGTACTTC.

This clone appeared once. The chain combines TRBV30 with TRBJ1-6, with D unclear. The CDR3 contains 13 residues. V dropped 2 bases and J dropped 10 bases, with 12 bases sitting between them. Germline V gene lookup returns CDR1 GTSNPN and CDR2 SVGIG (reference sequence). CDR3 sequence: CAWSSQRESPLHF. Written as DNA, the CDR3 is TGTGCCTGGAGTAGTCAGCGGGAATCACCCCTCCACTTT.

The table lists this clone with a count of one. This chain links TRBV5-6 with TRBJ1-3; D ambiguous. The germline V gene has CDR1 SGHDT and CDR2 YYEEEE. CDR3 length equals 16 residues. V was pared by 4 bases and J by 0 bases, with 14 bases between. In DNA form, the CDR3 reads TGTGCCAGCAGCGATACTAAGGTGGGCTCTGGAAACACCATATATTTT. The encoded protein is CASSDTKVGSGNTIYF.

This clone appeared a single time. The gene calls are TRBV5-6 and TRBJ2-1; D may be TRBD1 (6 bases). CDR3 size: 15 residues. Trimming removed 6 bases from V and 4 bases from J, with 17 bases in between. Germline-derived CDR1 and CDR2 are SGHDT and YYEEEE. CDR3 residues: CASNPDGTLYNEQFF. CDR3 DNA sequence: TGTGCCAGCAACCCTGACGGGACACTTTACAATGAGCAGTTCTTC.

The chain has TRBV30 and TRBJ1-1, with 11 bases aligning to TRBD1. Per germline, CDR1 GTSNPN and CDR2 SVGIG (reference sequence). The CDR3 loop spans 13 amino acids. The V segment lost 2 bases and the J segment 10 bases; nucleotides outside the gene matches: 6. CDR3 loop: CAWSPGQGGTAFF. In nucleotides, the CDR3 is TGTGCCTGGAGTCCGGGACAGGGGGGAACAGCTTTCTTT.

The chain employs TRBV5-1 and TRBJ2-3, with D possibly matching TRBD2 (6 bases). Germline CDR1 is SGHRS and CDR2 is YFSETQ. CDR3 size: 14 residues. V was shortened by 3 bases and J by 2 bases, with 10 bases between the two germline ends. The CDR3 loop is CASSSRDSTDTQYF. CDR3 bases: TGCGCCAGCAGCTCGCGGGACTCCACAGATACGCAGTATTTT.

The chain combines TRBV29-1 with TRBJ1-2; D remains unclear. Trimming removed 4 bases at V and 6 bases at J, with 9 bases between. Germline V gene data show CDR1 as SQVTM and CDR2 as ANQGSEA. There are 11 residues in the CDR3. The CDR3 bases are TGCAGCGTTGTCCGGGTCGATGGCTACACCTTC. It translates to CSVVRVDGYTF. Variable domain in full (rest from reference TRBV29-1 and TRBJ1-2): SAVISQKPSRDICQRGTSLTIQCQVDSQVTMMFWYRQQPGQSLTLIATANQGSEATYESGFVIDKFPISRPNLTFSTLTVSNMSPEDSSIYLCSVVRVDGYTFGSGTRLTVV.

This rearrangement joins TRBV5-6 to TRBJ2-7; D call uncertain. Trimming removed 4 bases from V and 5 bases from J, with 7 bases in between. Looked up from germline, CDR1 is SGHDT and CDR2 is YYEEEE. The CDR3 loop spans 11 amino acids. This CDR3 reads CASSKTDEQYF. CDR3 DNA: TGTGCCAGCAGCAAAACAGACGAGCAGTACTTC. The variable domain in full, completed from reference TRBV5-6 and TRBJ2-7, reads DAGVTQSPTHLIKTRGQQVTLRCSPKSGHDTVSWYQQALGQGPQFIFQYYEEEERQRGNFPDRFSGHQFPNYSSELNVNALLLGDSALYLCASSKTDEQYFGPGTRLTVT.

The chain has TRBV5-4 and TRBJ1-2; 7 positions match TRBD1. Germline loops: CDR1 SGHNT, CDR2 YYREEE (reference sequence). CDR3 length: 14 amino acids. The junction had 3 bases not matched to a gene; V was cut back by 0 bases and J by 4 bases. CDR3 sequence: CASSLAGGTYGYTF. The CDR3 DNA follows: TGTGCCAGCAGCTTGGCAGGGGGGACCTATGGCTACACCTTC.

V and J are TRBV7-9 and TRBJ2-3; 7 bases align to TRBD1. The CDR3 runs 15 residues. The ends lost 1 base at V and 3 bases at J; junction bases unmatched: 4. Per the germline V gene, CDR1 is SEHNR and CDR2 is FQNEAQ (reference sequence). CDR3 bases: TGTGCCAGCAGCTTAGAGGGGGCCTATACAGATACGCAGTATTTT. Its translation: CASSLEGAYTDTQYF.

The genes are TRBV6-5 and TRBJ2-1; 9 bases map to TRBD1. CDR3 size: 13 residues. The V and J ends lost 6 bases and 8 bases, in that order; junction bases with no gene match: 5. Germline V gene sequence: CDR1 MNHEY, CDR2 SVGAGI. The chain's CDR3 is CASRPGQGDEQFF. In DNA, the CDR3 is TGTGCCAGCAGGCCGGGACAGGGTGATGAGCAGTTCTTC.

The rearrangement uses TRBV15 and TRBJ2-1, with D possibly matching TRBD1 (5 bases). V gave up 3 bases and J gave up 6 bases, with 15 bases separating them. Germline CDR1 LNHNV, CDR2 YYDKDF (reference sequence). There are 15 residues in the CDR3. The CDR3 reads CATSRSLQDANEQFF. The CDR3 coding sequence is TGTGCCACCAGCAGGAGTTTACAGGATGCCAATGAGCAGTTCTTC.

The V gene is TRBV19, the J gene TRBJ1-5; the match to TRBD1 covers 8 bases. CDR1 and CDR2 (germline): LNHDA, SQIVND (reference sequence). The CDR3 is made up of 14 amino acids. J was trimmed by 3 bases and V by 6 bases; bases with no gene match: 4. CDR3 nucleotides: TGTGCCAGTAGCACAGGGGGGACCAATCAGCCCCAGCATTTT. The encoded protein is CASSTGGTNQPQHF.

CDR3 amino acids: CASSLKSLAGSPDGFLNTGELFF. The CDR3 DNA follows: TGTGCCAGCAGCTTAAAGTCACTAGCGGGTTCCCCAGACGGTTTCCTGAACACCGGGGAGCTGTTTTTT. The chain has TRBV7-3 and TRBJ2-2; 9 nucleotides match TRBD2. The CDR3 length is 23 residues. Losses at the gene ends were 1 base for V and 1 base for J; bases not matched to a gene: 22. Germline CDR1 is SGHTA and CDR2 is FQGTGA.

CDR3 in DNA: TGTGCCTGGAGTGCCGGGACTAGCGGGTTGCAGCAGTTCTTC. It yields the protein CAWSAGTSGLQQFF. This chain joins TRBV30 and TRBJ2-1; 12 bases fit TRBD2. Germline V gene data show CDR1 as GTSNPN and CDR2 as SVGIG (reference sequence). The CDR3 is 14 residues long. J gave up 11 bases and V 1 base, and 6 bases lay outside the gene matches.

The rearrangement uses TRBV6-1 and TRBJ2-7, with 9 bases aligning to TRBD1. Germline CDR1 and CDR2: MNHNS and SASEGT. The CDR3 totals 13 residues. The junction had 6 bases not matched to a gene; V was cut back by 6 bases and J by 6 bases. Here the CDR3 reads CASSRDRAFEQYF. CDR3 coding DNA: TGTGCCAGCAGCCGGGACAGGGCCTTCGAGCAGTACTTC.

The chain recombines TRBV19 with TRBJ2-2, with D perhaps TRBD2 (5 bases). The V gene lost 0 bases and the J gene lost 4 bases, with 21 bases spanning the gap. Germline-derived CDR1 and CDR2 are LNHDA and SQIVND (reference sequence). This CDR3 comprises 19 residues. The DNA for the CDR3 is TGTGCCAGTAGTATAGATCTGGCCGGGGAGATTGGTCGCACCGGGGAGCTGTTTTTT. Residues: CASSIDLAGEIGRTGELFF.